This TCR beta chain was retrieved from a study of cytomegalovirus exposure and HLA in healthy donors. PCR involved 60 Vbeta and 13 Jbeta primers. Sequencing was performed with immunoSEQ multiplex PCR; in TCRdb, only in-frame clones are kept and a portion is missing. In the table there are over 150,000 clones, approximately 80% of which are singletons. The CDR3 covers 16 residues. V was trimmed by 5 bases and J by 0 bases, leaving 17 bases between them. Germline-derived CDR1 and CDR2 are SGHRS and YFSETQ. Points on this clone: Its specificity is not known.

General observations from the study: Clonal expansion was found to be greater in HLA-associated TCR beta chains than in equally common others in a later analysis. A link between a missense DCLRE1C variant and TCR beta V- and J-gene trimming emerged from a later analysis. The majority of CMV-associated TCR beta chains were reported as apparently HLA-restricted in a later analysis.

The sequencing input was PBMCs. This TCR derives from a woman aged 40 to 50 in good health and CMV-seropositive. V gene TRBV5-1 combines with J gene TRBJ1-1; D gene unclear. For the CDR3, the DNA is TGCGCCAGCAGGACCCCGGGAGGGAGCATGAACACTGAAGCTTTCTTT. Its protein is CASRTPGGSMNTEAFF.